A single sample is the source of the 3 T cell receptor beta chains below, sequenced in a study of T-cell memory formation after mild COVID-19. Each CDR3 protein is one row after TCRdb ran MiXCR on the 5' RACE reads. The table records roughly 110,000 distinct CDR3 sequences, approximately 15% of them present only once. Sequencing input: PBMCs or a T cell subset sorted from them (not recorded which). The source of these receptors is a man between 18 and 29 years old who had mild COVID-19 (a few samples of this study predate the infection). Cell type and time point are not known.

The chain joins TRBV19 to TRBJ1-1, with a possible D match to TRBD1 (6 bases). The CDR3 length is 13 residues. V lost 5 bases and J 4 bases, leaving 11 bases between the germline ends. Germline assignment: CDR1 LNHDA and CDR2 SQIVND (reference sequence). In DNA form, the CDR3 reads TGTGCCAGTAGTTTACAGGGATTCACTGAAGCTTTCTTT. Its translation is CASSLQGFTEAFF.

This clonotype came up a few times. The CDR3 region is CASSRYLGETQYF. The CDR3 DNA reads as TGCGCCAGCAGTCGTTACCTCGGAGAGACCCAGTACTTC. This sequence joins TRBV4-1 and TRBJ2-5; no clear D gene. Germline loops: CDR1 MGHRA, CDR2 YSYEKL. CDR3 size: 13 residues. Trimming stripped 6 bases from V and 4 bases from J, with 12 bases between.

In its sample, this clonotype was seen many times. The chain has TRBV9 and TRBJ1-5; a weak D match, TRBD1 (5 bases). The germline CDR1 and CDR2 sequences are SGDLS and YYNGEE. The CDR3 sequence is 13 residues long. With 7 bases removed from V and 3 bases from J, the gap between germline ends came to 11 bases. Written as DNA, the CDR3 is TGTGCCAGCGGGAAGGGGCTCAATCAGCCCCAGCATTTT. Its translation is CASGKGLNQPQHF.